The T cell receptor beta chain under discussion was sequenced for a study of neurological immune-mediated disorders. V shed 0 bases and J 1 base; nucleotides not matched to a gene: 9. The CDR3 extends over 17 amino acids. In germline, CDR1 is SGDLS, CDR2 YYNGEE. The cDNA was produced through 5'RACE with 10-nucleotide random UMIs. MiXCR was run by TCRdb on the 5' RACE reads, yielding one entry per CDR3 protein. The repertoire holds 70,000 to 95,000 distinct CDR3 sequences, with around 13% as singletons. The sample holds many counts of this clonotype. Time point in this sample: longitudinal time-point 2.

Material for sequencing was PBMCs. V is TRBV9 and J is TRBJ1-1; 7 bases fit TRBD1. The clonotype was recovered from a female donor with HTLV-1-associated myelopathy (HAM/TSP). CDR3 sequence: CASSVGPRTGENTEAFF. CDR3 in DNA: TGTGCCAGCAGCGTAGGTCCGCGAACAGGGGAGAACACTGAAGCTTTCTTT.